This T cell receptor (beta chain) came from a study of shared clonotypes between healthy human individuals. Unmatched junction bases numbered 6, after V lost 3 bases and J lost 7 bases. Germline CDR1 and CDR2: GTSNPN and SVGIG (reference sequence). This CDR3 spans 14 amino acids. A roughly 220 ng quantity of DNA, 30,000 to 35,000 T cell genomes, went into the sorted-subset replicate PCRs. The table came from immunoSEQ multiplex PCR; TCRdb's copy has only in-frame clones and leaves some out. In the table there are about a million clones, over 60% of which are singletons. This chain connects TRBV30 to TRBJ1-5; 10 bases line up with TRBD1. Input material: memory CD4+ T cells sorted from blood. This sample's subset: CD45RA-negative fraction. This clonotype originated in a man aged 18 to 30 in good health. CDR3 loop: CAWRETGGEQPQHF. In DNA, the CDR3 is TGTGCCTGGAGGGAGACAGGGGGCGAGCAGCCCCAGCATTTT.